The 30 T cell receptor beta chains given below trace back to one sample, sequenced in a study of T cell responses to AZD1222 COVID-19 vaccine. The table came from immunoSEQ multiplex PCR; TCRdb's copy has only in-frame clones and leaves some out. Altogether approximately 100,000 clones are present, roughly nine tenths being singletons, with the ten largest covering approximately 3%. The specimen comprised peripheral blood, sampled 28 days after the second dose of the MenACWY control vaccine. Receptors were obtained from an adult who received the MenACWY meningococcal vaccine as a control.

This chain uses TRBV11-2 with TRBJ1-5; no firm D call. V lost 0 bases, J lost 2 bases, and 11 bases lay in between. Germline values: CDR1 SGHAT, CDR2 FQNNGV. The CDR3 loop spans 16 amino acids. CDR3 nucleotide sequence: TGTGCCAGCAGCTTAGAAAGTGCCGCCGGCAATCAGCCCCAGCATTTT. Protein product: CASSLESAAGNQPQHF.

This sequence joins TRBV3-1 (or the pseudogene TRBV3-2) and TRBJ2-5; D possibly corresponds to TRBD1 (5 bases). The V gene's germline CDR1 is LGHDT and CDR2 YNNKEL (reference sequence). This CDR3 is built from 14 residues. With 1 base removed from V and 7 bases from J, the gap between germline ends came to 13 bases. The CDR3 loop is CASSQGGWKGTQYF. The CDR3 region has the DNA TGTGCCAGCAGCCAAGGGGGCTGGAAGGGGACCCAGTACTTC.

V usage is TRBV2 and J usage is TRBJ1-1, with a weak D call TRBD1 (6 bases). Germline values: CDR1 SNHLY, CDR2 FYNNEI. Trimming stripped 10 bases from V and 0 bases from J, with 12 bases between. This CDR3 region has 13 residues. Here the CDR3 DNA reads TGTGCCACCCGGACAGAGATGAACACTGAAGCTTTCTTT. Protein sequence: CATRTEMNTEAFF.

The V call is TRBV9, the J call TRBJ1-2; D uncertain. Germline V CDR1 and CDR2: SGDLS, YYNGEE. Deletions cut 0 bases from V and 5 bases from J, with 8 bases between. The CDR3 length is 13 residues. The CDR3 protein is CASSVEAGYGYTF. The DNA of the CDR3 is TGTGCCAGCAGCGTAGAAGCGGGGTATGGCTACACCTTC.

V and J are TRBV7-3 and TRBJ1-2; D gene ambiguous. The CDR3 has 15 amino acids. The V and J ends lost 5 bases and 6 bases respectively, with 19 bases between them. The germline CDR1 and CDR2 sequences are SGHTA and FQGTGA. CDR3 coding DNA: TGTGCCAGCAGCGCGTGGATTGGGTCCGAGGATGGCTACACCTTC. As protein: CASSAWIGSEDGYTF.

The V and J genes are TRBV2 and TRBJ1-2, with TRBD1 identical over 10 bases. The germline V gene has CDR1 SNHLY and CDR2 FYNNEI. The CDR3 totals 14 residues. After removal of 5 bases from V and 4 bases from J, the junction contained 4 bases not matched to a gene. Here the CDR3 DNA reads TGTGCCAGCAGTCCGGGACAGGGGATCTATGGCTACACCTTC. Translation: CASSPGQGIYGYTF.

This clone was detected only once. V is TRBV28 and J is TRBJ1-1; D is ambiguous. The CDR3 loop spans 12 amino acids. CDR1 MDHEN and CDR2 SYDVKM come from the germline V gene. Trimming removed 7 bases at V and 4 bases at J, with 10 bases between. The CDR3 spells CASKRLSTEAFF. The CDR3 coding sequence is TGTGCCAGCAAGCGGTTATCCACTGAAGCTTTCTTT.

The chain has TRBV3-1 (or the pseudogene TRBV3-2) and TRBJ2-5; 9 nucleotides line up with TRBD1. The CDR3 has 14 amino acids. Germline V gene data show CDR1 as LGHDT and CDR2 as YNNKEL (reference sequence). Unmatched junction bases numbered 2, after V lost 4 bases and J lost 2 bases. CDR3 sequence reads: CASSRDREQETQYF. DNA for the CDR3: TGTGCCAGCAGCCGGGACAGGGAACAAGAGACCCAGTACTTC.

DNA for the CDR3: TGTGCCAGCAGCTTAGTTGGGGGCGACGGAAACACCATATATTTT. Translating it yields CASSLVGGDGNTIYF. This rearrangement joins TRBV7-8 to TRBJ1-3; a possible D gene is TRBD1 (6 bases). V was trimmed by 1 base and J by 4 bases, leaving 11 bases between them. CDR1 and CDR2 (germline): SGHVS, FQNEAQ. This CDR3 region has 15 residues.

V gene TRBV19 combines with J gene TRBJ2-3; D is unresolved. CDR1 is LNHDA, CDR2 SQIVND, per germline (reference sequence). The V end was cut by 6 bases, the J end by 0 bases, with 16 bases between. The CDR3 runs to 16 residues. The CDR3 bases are TGTGCCAGTAGCCCGGGCAGAACCACGAGCACAGATACGCAGTATTTT. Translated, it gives CASSPGRTTSTDTQYF.

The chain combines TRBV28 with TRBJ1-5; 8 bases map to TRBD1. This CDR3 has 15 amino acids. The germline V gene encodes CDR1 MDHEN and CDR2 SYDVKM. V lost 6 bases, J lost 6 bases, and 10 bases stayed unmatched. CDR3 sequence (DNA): TGTGCCAGCAGGACCCGGACAGGGCGGTTTCAGCCCCAGCATTTT. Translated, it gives CASRTRTGRFQPQHF.

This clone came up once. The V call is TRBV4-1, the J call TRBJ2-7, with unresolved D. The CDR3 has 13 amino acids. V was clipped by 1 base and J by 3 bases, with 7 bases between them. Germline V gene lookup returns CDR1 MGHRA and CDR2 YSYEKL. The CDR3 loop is CASSQVEYYEQYF. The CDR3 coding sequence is TGCGCCAGCAGCCAAGTAGAATACTACGAGCAGTACTTC.

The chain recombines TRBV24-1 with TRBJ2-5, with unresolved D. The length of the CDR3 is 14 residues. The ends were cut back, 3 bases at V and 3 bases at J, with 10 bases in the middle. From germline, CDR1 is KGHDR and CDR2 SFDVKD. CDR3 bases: TGTGCCACCAGTGATCCCGCCGGAAAAGAGACCCAGTACTTC. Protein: CATSDPAGKETQYF.

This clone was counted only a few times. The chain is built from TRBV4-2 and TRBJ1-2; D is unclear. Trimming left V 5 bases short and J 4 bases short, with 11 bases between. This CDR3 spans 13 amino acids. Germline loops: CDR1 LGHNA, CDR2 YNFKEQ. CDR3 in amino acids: CASSSLRSYGYTF. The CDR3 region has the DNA TGTGCCAGCAGCTCACTGAGAAGCTATGGCTACACCTTC.

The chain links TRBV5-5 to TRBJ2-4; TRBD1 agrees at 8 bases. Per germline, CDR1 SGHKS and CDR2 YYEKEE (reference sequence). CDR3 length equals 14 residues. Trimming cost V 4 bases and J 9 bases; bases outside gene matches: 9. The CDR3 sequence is CASSVGQGSSIQYF. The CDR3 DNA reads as TGTGCCAGCAGCGTCGGACAGGGTTCCTCCATTCAGTACTTC.

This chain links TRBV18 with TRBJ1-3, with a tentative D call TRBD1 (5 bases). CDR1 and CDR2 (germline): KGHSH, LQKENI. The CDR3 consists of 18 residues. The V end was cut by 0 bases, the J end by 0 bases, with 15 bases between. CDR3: CASSPPGLRGSSGNTIYF. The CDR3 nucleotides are TGTGCCAGCTCACCACCCGGACTTCGGGGGAGCTCTGGAAACACCATATATTTT.

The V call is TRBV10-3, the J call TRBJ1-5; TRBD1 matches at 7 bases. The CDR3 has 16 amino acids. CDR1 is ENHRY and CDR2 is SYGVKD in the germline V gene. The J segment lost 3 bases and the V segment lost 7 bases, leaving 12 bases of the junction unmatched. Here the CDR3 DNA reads TGTGCCATCAAACGATTACAGGGGCCCTTCAATCAGCCCCAGCATTTT. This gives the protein CAIKRLQGPFNQPQHF.

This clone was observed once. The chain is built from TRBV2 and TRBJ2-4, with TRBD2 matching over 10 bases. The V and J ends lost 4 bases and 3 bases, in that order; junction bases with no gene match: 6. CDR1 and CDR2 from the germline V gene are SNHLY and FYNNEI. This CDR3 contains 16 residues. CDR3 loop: CASSVVAGGYKNIQYF. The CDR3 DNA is TGTGCCAGCAGTGTGGTAGCGGGGGGATACAAAAACATTCAGTACTTC.

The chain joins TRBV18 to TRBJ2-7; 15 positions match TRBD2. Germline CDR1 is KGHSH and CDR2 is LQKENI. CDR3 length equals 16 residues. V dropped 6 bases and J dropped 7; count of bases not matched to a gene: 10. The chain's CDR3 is CASSPGLAGGQGEQYF. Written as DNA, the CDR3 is TGTGCCAGCTCTCCGGGACTAGCGGGGGGACAGGGGGAGCAGTACTTC.

The CDR3 nucleotides are TGTGCCAGCTCACAGGGGGACACTGAAGCTTTCTTT. It yields the protein CASSQGDTEAFF. The chain couples TRBV18 to TRBJ1-1; TRBD1 is a possible D gene (6 bases). The CDR3 has 12 residues. V was trimmed by 4 bases and J by 3 bases, leaving 6 bases between them. Germline V CDR1 and CDR2: KGHSH, LQKENI. Variable domain in full (rest from reference TRBV18 and TRBJ1-1): NAGVMQNPRHLVRRRGQEARLRCSPMKGHSHVYWYRQLPEEGLKFMVYLQKENIIDESGMPKERFSAEFPKEGPSILRIQQVVRGDSAAYFCASSQGDTEAFFGQGTRLTVV.

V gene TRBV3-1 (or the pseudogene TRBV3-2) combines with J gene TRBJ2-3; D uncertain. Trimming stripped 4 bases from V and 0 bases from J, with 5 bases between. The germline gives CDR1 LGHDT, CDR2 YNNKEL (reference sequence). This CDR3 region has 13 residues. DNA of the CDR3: TGTGCCAGCAGCCCAGCTAGCACAGATACGCAGTATTTT. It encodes CASSPASTDTQYF.

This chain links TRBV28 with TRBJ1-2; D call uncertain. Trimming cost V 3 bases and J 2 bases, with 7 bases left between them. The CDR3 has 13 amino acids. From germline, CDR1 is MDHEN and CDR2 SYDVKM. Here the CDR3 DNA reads TGTGCCAGCAGTTTCAAACAGAACTATGGCTACACCTTC. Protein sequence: CASSFKQNYGYTF.

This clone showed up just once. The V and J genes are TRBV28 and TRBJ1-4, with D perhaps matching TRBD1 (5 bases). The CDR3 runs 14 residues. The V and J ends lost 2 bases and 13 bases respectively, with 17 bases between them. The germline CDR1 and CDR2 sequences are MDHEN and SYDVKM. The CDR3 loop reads CASSLTARALVLFF. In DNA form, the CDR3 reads TGTGCCAGCAGTTTAACGGCCAGGGCCCTCGTACTGTTTTTT.

As DNA, the CDR3 is TGTGCCATCAGTGAGCCGTCTAGCGGGGCCGTCACCGGGGAGCTGTTTTTT. It yields the protein CAISEPSSGAVTGELFF. This chain links TRBV10-3 with TRBJ2-2; TRBD2 aligns across 9 bases. The CDR3 is 17 amino acids. Germline CDR1 and CDR2: ENHRY and SYGVKD. With 2 bases clipped from V and 4 bases from J, the junction kept 8 bases outside the gene matches.

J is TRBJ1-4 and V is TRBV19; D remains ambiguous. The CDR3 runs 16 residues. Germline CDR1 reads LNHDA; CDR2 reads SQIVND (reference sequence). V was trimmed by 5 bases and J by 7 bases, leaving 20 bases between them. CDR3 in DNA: TGTGCCAGTAGTGCCCCCAGCGGGGTGGTAGGTGAAAAACTGTTTTTT. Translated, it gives CASSAPSGVVGEKLFF.

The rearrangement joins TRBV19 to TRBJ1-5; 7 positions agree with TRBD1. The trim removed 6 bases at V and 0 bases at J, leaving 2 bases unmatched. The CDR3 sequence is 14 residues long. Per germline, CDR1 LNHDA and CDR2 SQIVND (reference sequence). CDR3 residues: CASSGQVSNQPQHF. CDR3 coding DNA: TGTGCCAGTAGCGGACAGGTTAGCAATCAGCCCCAGCATTTT.

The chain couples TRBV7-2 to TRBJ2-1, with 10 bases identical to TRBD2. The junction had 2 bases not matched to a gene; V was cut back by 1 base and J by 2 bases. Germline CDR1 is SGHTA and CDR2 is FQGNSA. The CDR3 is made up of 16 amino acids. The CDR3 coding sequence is TGTGCCAGCAGCTTAGGGAGCGGGGGGGCCTACAATGAGCAGTTCTTC. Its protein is CASSLGSGGAYNEQFF.

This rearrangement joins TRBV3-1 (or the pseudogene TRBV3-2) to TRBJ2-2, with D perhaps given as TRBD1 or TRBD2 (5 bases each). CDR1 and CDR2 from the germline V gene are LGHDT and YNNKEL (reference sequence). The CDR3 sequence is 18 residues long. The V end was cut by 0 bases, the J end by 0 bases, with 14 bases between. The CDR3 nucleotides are TGTGCCAGCAGCCAAGATGGGGTAAGGGGAGCGAACACCGGGGAGCTGTTTTTT. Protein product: CASSQDGVRGANTGELFF.

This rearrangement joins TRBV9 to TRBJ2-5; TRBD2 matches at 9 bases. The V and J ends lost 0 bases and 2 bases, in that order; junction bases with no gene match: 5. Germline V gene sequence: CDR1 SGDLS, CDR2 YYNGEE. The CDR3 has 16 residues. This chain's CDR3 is CASSVGGLAGQETQYF. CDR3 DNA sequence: TGTGCCAGCAGCGTAGGTGGGCTAGCGGGGCAAGAGACCCAGTACTTC.

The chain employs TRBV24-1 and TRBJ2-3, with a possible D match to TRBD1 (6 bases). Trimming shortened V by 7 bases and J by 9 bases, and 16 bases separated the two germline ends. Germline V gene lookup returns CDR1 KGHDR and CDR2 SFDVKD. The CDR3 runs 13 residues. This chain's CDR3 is CATSPAGVLTQYF. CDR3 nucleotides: TGTGCCACCAGCCCTGCAGGGGTTTTGACGCAGTATTTT.